This T cell receptor (beta chain) came from a study of regulatory T cells in long-lasting Graves disease. As for the study in general: Less than 3 months of antithyroid drugs had been taken by newly diagnosed Graves' patients. Study-level points and caveats: The study found TRBV28, TRBJ1-2 and TRBJ2-5 favored in persistent disease.

Relying on iRepertoire HTBI primers and Arm-PCR of CDR3 regions, the team built TCR beta libraries. MiXCR, run by TCRdb on the multiplex PCR reads, gives a single entry per CDR3 protein. The sample consists of more than 400,000 distinct CDR3 sequences, around 15% of them appearing once. The time point is: newly diagnosed GD, antithyroid drugs for less than 3 months. The authors made the TCR library using RNA they extracted from PBMCs. This clonotype was seen many times. Its cognate antigen is unknown. Germline V gene sequence: CDR1 LGHNT, CDR2 FRNRAP. V was cut by 2 bases and J by 1 base, with 2 bases left in between. CDR3 length: 12 residues. The same data also contributed to another study, on T cells in Graves' hyperthyroidism and ophthalmopathy.

This sample comprised peripheral blood mononuclear cells (PBMCs), obtained at new diagnosis, from a patient treated with antithyroid drugs. The clonotype was recovered from a man aged 35-49 years with Graves disease. This rearrangement joins TRBV12-5 to TRBJ1-1; no clear D gene. The CDR3 DNA follows: TGTGCTAGTGGTTTGAGGAACACTGAAGCTTTCTTT. Encoded protein: CASGLRNTEAFF.